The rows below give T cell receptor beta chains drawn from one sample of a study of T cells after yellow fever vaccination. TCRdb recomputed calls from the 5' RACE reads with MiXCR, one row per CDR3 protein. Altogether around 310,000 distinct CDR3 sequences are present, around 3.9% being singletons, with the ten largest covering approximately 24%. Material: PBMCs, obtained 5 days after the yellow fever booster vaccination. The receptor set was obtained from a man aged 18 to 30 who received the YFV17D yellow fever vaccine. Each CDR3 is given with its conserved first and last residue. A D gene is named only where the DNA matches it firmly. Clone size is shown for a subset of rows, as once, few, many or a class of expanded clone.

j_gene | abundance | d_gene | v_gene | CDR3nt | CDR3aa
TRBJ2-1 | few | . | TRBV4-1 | TGCGCCAGCAGCCAAACCAGGGGCCCCGAGCAGTTCTTC | CASSQTRGPEQFF
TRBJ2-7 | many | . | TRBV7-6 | TGTGCCAGCAGCCTATTCCGGGGCTCTGGCTACGAGCAGTACTTC | CASSLFRGSGYEQYF
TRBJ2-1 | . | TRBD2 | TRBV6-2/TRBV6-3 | TGTGCCAGCAGTCAGGCCGGGACTAGTGGGACCGGTGAGCAGTTCTTC | CASSQAGTSGTGEQFF
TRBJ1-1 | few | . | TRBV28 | TGTGCCAGCAGTCCCCCGGGGCGAGGGAACACTGAAGCTTTCTTT | CASSPPGRGNTEAFF
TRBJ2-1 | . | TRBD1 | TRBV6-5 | TGTGCCAGCAGTGGACAGGAATACAATGAGCAGTTCTTC | CASSGQEYNEQFF
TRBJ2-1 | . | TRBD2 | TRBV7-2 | TGTGCCAGCAGCTCCGGCGGACTAGCGGGGCGCTCCTACAATGAGCAGTTCTTC | CASSSGGLAGRSYNEQFF
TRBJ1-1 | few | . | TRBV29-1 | TGCAGCGTTGATTTGCCAGGGAAGATGAACACTGAAGCTTTCTTT | CSVDLPGKMNTEAFF
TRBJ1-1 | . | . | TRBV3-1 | TGTGCCAGCAGCCCCACGGGGCTGGAAGCTTTCTTT | CASSPTGLEAFF
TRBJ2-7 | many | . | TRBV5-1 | TGCGCCAGCGGAAGTGGGGCCAGGGCCCTGTCCTTGGACGAGCAGTACTTC | CASGSGARALSLDEQYF
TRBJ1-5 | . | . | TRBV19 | TGTGCCAGTAGTATATCGGGACGGGGGAATCAGCCCCAGCATTTT | CASSISGRGNQPQHF
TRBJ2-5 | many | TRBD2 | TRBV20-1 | TGCAGTGCTAGAAGTGGGGGAGGGGAGACCCAGTACTTC | CSARSGGGETQYF
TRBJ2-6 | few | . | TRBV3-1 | TGTGCCAGCAGCAAATGGAGGGGATCCTCTTCTGGGGCCAACGTCCTGACTTTC | CASSKWRGSSSGANVLTF
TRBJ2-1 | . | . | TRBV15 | TGTGCCACCACCGCCGACTCGAGCTCCTACAATGAGCAGTTCTTC | CATTADSSSYNEQFF
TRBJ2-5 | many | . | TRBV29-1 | TGCAGCGTTGAAGGGGTGATGTTGGAGACCCAGTACTTC | CSVEGVMLETQYF